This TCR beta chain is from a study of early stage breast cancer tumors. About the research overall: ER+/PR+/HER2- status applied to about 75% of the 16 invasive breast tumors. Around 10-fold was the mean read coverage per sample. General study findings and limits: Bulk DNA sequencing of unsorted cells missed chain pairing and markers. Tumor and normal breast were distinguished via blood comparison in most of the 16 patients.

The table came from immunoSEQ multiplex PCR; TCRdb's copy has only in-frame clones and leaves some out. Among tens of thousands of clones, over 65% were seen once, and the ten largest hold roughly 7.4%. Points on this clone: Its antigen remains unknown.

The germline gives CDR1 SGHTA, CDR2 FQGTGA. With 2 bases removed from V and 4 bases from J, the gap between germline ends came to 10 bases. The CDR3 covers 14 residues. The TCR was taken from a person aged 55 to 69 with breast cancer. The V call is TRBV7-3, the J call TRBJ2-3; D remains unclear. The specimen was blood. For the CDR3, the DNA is TGTGCCAGCAGCTTACTCGGCACTCCAGATACGCAGTATTTT. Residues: CASSLLGTPDTQYF.